This T cell receptor beta chain was recovered during a study of beta chain features in type 1 diabetes. About this clone: Its antigen remains unidentified.

Trimming shortened V by 0 bases and J by 0 bases, and 12 bases separated the two germline ends. Germline V gene lookup returns CDR1 SGDLS and CDR2 YYNGEE. CDR3 length: 16 residues. Since all of the isolated RNA was reverse transcribed, expressed TCRB transcripts were what got sequenced. Sequenced by immunoSEQ multiplex PCR; TCRdb stores in-frame clones only, minus some. Found here are about 640,000 clones, around 12% of them singletons; the top ten hold more than 0.1%. The study's findings and limits: Comparison showed that naive, central memory and Treg TCRB repertoires appeared more similar among patients than among healthy donors. Across all four CD4+ subsets, people with type 1 diabetes showed modestly shorter TCRB CDR3s. High TCR expression in some cells could lead to their over-representation in cDNA sequencing. Although PCR might favor shorter templates, it would do so equally in patients and controls.

This sequence originates from a young man with type 1 diabetes. Specimen: naive CD4+ T cells from blood. The chain links TRBV9 to TRBJ1-2, with unresolved D. CDR3 nucleotides: TGTGCCAGCAGCGTAGCGGGAGGCAACACTAACTATGGCTACACCTTC. This encodes CASSVAGGNTNYGYTF.